This T cell receptor beta chain stems from a study of blood T cell repertoires in COVID-19. Data came from immunoSEQ multiplex PCR; TCRdb stores just in-frame clones and leaves some out. The data contain roughly 280,000 clones, 89% of them singletons. Grouping used clinical history reported by participants in a survey and questionnaire. In this sample, this clone turned up once. The V and J ends lost 3 bases and 3 bases, in that order; junction bases with no gene match: 15. The CDR3 consists of 18 residues. Germline CDR1 reads SGHRS; CDR2 reads YFSETQ. This TCR was sampled from a woman aged 55-70 years who had recovered from COVID-19. Sequences were obtained from PBMCs or T cells enriched from blood (not recorded which). The chain carries TRBV5-1 and TRBJ2-3, with TRBD2 matching 8 bases. The CDR3 is CASSSGGREGLVTDTQYF. The CDR3, as DNA: TGCGCCAGCAGCTCGGGTGGTCGGGAGGGCCTAGTTACAGATACGCAGTATTTT.